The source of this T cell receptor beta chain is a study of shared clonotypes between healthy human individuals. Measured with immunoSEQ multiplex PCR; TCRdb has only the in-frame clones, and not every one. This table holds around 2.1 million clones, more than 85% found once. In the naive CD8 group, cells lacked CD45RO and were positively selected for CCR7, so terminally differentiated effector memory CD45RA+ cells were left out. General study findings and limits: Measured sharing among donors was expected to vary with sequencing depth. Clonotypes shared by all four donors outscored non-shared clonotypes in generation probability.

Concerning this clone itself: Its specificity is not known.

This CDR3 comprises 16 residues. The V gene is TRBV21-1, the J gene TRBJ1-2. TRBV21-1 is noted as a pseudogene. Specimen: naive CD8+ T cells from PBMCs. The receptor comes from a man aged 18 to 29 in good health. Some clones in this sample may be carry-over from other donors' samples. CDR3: CASSKDSGRYNYGYTF. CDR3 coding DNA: TGTGCCAGCAGCAAAGATTCGGGCAGATACAACTATGGCTACACCTTC.